Following are 17 T cell receptor beta chains from one sample sequenced in a study of OX40 agonist ivuxolimab in advanced cancers. The receptor library was made with the immunoSEQ multiplex PCR assay. Entries here come from immuneACCESS through TCRdb and include only in-frame sequences with V and J called. Some clones fail to appear in such tables; in the studies checked, an unresolved V gene covers under half of the shortfall, and the cause of the remainder is unknown. For this sample there are approximately 92,000 clones; roughly 95% appear just once. The ten largest clonotypes hold roughly 2.1% of the sample. This specimen consisted of CD4+ or CD8+ T cells sorted from blood, obtained in a trial of the OX40 agonist ivuxolimab. These receptors originate from an adult with an advanced solid tumor such as melanoma, head and neck, liver or kidney cancer.

V gene TRBV27 combines with J gene TRBJ2-4; D may correspond to TRBD1 or TRBD2 (5 bases each). With 4 bases removed from V and 3 bases from J, the gap between germline ends came to 10 bases. Germline V gives CDR1 MNHEY, CDR2 SMNVEV (reference sequence). This CDR3 is 14 amino acids long. CDR3 in amino acids: CASSSRDGKNIQYF. The DNA for the CDR3 is TGTGCCAGCAGTTCCAGGGACGGCAAAAACATTCAGTACTTC.

The chain links TRBV7-9 to TRBJ1-1; D unresolved. CDR1 is SEHNR and CDR2 is FQNEAQ in the germline V gene (reference sequence). V lost 1 base to trimming and J lost 7 bases, with 4 bases between them. This CDR3 is 11 amino acids long. The CDR3 protein is CASSLGSEAFF. For the CDR3, the DNA is TGTGCCAGCAGCTTAGGTAGTGAAGCTTTCTTT. Based on the CDR3 plus reference TRBV7-9 and TRBJ1-1, the full variable domain is DTGVSQNPRHKITKRGQNVTFRCDPISEHNRLYWYRQTLGQGPEFLTYFQNEAQLEKSRLLSDRFSAERPKGSFSTLEIQRTEQGDSAMYLCASSLGSEAFFGQGTRLTVV.

As to this clone: Additional DNA sequences in this sample encode the identical CDR3. The rearrangement uses TRBV19 and TRBJ2-1; D not certain. The V gene's germline CDR1 is LNHDA and CDR2 SQIVND (reference sequence). Trimming shortened V by 4 bases and J by 4 bases, and 8 bases separated the two germline ends. The CDR3 is made up of 13 amino acids. The CDR3 DNA reads as TGTGCCAGTAGTACGTCAGGTTACAATGAGCAGTTCTTC. Protein sequence: CASSTSGYNEQFF. The whole variable domain, remainder taken from reference TRBV19 and TRBJ2-1, is DGGITQSPKYLFRKEGQNVTLSCEQNLNHDAMYWYRQDPGQGLRLIYYSQIVNDFQKGDIAEGYSVSREKKESFPLTVTSAQKNPTAFYLCASSTSGYNEQFFGPGTRLTVL.

Details on this clone: At one end the junction does not follow the germline gene, possibly because of a read error. The rearrangement uses TRBV4-1 and TRBJ1-2, with 7 bases that match TRBD1. CDR1 and CDR2 from the germline V gene are MGHRA and YSYEKL. The CDR3 spans 16 residues. CDR3 loop: CGSNPATGTAQYGYTF. CDR3 DNA sequence: TGCGGCAGCAACCCAGCCACCGGGACAGCTCAATATGGCTACACCTTC.

The genes are TRBV4-1 and TRBJ1-3; D may be TRBD1 (5 bases). V dropped 1 base and J dropped 2 bases, with 9 bases sitting between them. Looked up from germline, CDR1 is MGHRA and CDR2 is YSYEKL. This CDR3 has 15 residues. The CDR3 protein is CASSQVVGAGNTIYF. The CDR3, as DNA: TGCGCCAGCAGCCAAGTGGTGGGGGCTGGAAACACCATATATTTT.

V is TRBV27 and J is TRBJ2-7; TRBD2 matches at 8 bases. The J segment lost 0 bases and the V segment lost 5 bases, leaving 12 bases of the junction unmatched. The CDR3 runs to 17 residues. The germline CDR1 and CDR2 sequences are MNHEY and SMNVEV (reference sequence). This chain's CDR3 is CASSPGVAGSPSYEQYF. CDR3 DNA: TGTGCCAGCAGTCCGGGGGTAGCGGGGTCCCCCTCCTACGAGCAGTACTTC.

The chain couples TRBV19 to TRBJ1-1; the D is unclear. CDR3 size: 15 residues. Germline loops: CDR1 LNHDA, CDR2 SQIVND (reference sequence). With 7 bases removed from V and 7 bases from J, the gap between germline ends came to 22 bases. CDR3 residues: CASITKMRAEDEAFF. The CDR3 DNA reads as TGTGCCAGTATAACTAAAATGCGGGCCGAGGATGAAGCTTTCTTT. Filled out from reference TRBV19 and TRBJ1-1, the complete variable domain reads DGGITQSPKYLFRKEGQNVTLSCEQNLNHDAMYWYRQDPGQGLRLIYYSQIVNDFQKGDIAEGYSVSREKKESFPLTVTSAQKNPTAFYLCASITKMRAEDEAFFGQGTRLTVV.

The chain joins TRBV19 to TRBJ1-1; D is unclear. Germline assignment: CDR1 LNHDA and CDR2 SQIVND (reference sequence). V lost 4 bases to trimming and J lost 1 base, with 10 bases between them. This CDR3 contains 14 residues. CDR3 DNA: TGTGCCAGTAGTAACATTTTGGAGAACACTGAAGCTTTCTTT. This sequence encodes CASSNILENTEAFF.

This chain connects TRBV6-4 to TRBJ2-3; D may be TRBD2 (6 bases). V dropped 2 bases and J dropped 1 base, with 7 bases sitting between them. Germline V gives CDR1 MRHNA, CDR2 SNTAGT. The CDR3 totals 14 residues. The DNA of the CDR3 is TGTGCCAGCAGTGACGGCGGGGGCACAGATACGCAGTATTTT. Its protein product is CASSDGGGTDTQYF.

The chain joins TRBV27 to TRBJ2-7; the match to TRBD1 covers 12 bases. Germline trimming cut 3 bases from V and 8 bases from J; bases unmatched to any gene: 5. The CDR3 contains 14 residues. Germline V lookup: CDR1 MNHEY, CDR2 SMNVEV (reference sequence). The CDR3 protein is CASSFGTGGFKQYF. DNA for the CDR3: TGTGCCAGCAGTTTCGGGACAGGGGGCTTCAAGCAGTACTTC.

V and J are TRBV6-6 and TRBJ2-5, with 8 bases aligning to TRBD2. The CDR3 is 14 residues long. The V segment lost 5 bases and the J segment 1 base; nucleotides outside the gene matches: 3. CDR1 is MNHNY and CDR2 is SVGAGI in the germline V gene (reference sequence). The CDR3 coding sequence is TGTGCCAGCAGTCCGGGACTAGGCCAAGAGACCCAGTACTTC. Amino acids: CASSPGLGQETQYF.

The chain has TRBV13 and TRBJ2-1, with D perhaps matching TRBD2 (5 bases). The CDR3 runs to 15 residues. The V gene lost 2 bases and the J gene lost 4 bases, with 12 bases spanning the gap. In germline, CDR1 is PRHDT, CDR2 FYEKMQ (reference sequence). This CDR3 reads CASSLTEGRYNEQFF. CDR3 bases: TGTGCCAGCAGCTTAACAGAGGGCCGGTACAATGAGCAGTTCTTC.

The DNA for the CDR3 is TGTGCCAGTAGTCTGGGGCCAAGCTATGGCTACACCTTC. Translating gives CASSLGPSYGYTF. The chain couples TRBV19 to TRBJ1-2; D is possibly TRBD1 (5 bases). Germline assignment: CDR1 LNHDA and CDR2 SQIVND (reference sequence). V was shortened by 5 bases and J by 4 bases, with 11 bases between the two germline ends. The CDR3 extends over 13 amino acids.

As to this clone: Compared with germline, one end of the junction differs, possibly owing to a read error. The chain employs TRBV29-1 and TRBJ2-5, with no clear D. Per the germline V gene, CDR1 is SQVTM and CDR2 is ANQGSEA. The CDR3 runs to 12 residues. CDR3 in DNA: TGCAGCGTTCCTACTCCACAAGGGACCCAGTACTTC. Amino acids: CSVPTPQGTQYF.

The chain employs TRBV4-2 and TRBJ2-1; 8 positions agree with TRBD2. Germline lookup yields CDR1 LGHNA and CDR2 YNFKEQ. The CDR3 contains 15 residues. Trimming took 2 bases from V and 6 from J; bases not matched to a gene: 6. CDR3: CASSQSPGLVNEQFF. CDR3 coding DNA: TGTGCCAGCAGCCAATCACCGGGACTAGTCAATGAGCAGTTCTTC.

This sequence joins TRBV2 and TRBJ2-7; D gene ambiguous. Germline V gives CDR1 SNHLY, CDR2 FYNNEI. The CDR3 covers 11 residues. The V gene lost 5 bases and the J gene lost 7 bases, with 9 bases spanning the gap. The DNA of the CDR3 is TGTGCCAGCAGTCTATCCATAGAGCAGTACTTC. Translating gives CASSLSIEQYF.

The sample holds one count of this clone. The V call is TRBV9, the J call TRBJ2-3, with a weak D call TRBD1 (7 bases). The V gene's germline CDR1 is SGDLS and CDR2 YYNGEE. The CDR3 loop spans 17 amino acids. V dropped 4 bases and J dropped 2 bases, with 20 bases sitting between them. The CDR3 nucleotides are TGTGCCAGCAGCCACCCCGCAGGGGGGATAACCACAGATACGCAGTATTTT. This translates into CASSHPAGGITTDTQYF.